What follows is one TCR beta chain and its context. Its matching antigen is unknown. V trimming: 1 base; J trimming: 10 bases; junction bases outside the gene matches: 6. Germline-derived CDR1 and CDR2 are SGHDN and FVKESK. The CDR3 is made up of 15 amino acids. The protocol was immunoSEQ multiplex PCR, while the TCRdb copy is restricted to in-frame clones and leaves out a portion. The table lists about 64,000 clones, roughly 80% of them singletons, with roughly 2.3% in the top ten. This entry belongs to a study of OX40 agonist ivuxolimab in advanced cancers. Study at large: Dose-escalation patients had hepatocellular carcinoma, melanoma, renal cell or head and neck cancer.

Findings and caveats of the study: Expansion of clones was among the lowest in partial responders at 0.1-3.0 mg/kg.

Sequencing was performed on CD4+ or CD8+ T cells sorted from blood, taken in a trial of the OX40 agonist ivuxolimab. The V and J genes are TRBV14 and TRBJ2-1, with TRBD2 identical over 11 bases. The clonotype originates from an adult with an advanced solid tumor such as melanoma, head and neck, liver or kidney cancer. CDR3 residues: CASSQGLAGRGEQFF. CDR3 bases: TGTGCCAGCAGCCAAGGACTAGCGGGGAGGGGAGAGCAGTTCTTC. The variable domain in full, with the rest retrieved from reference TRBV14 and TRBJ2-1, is EAGVTQFPSHSVIEKGQTVTLRCDPISGHDNLYWYRRVMGKEIKFLLHFVKESKQDESGMPNNRFLAERTGGTYSTLKVQPAELEDSGVYFCASSQGLAGRGEQFFGPGTRLTVL.